This TCR beta chain was retrieved from a study of blood T cell repertoires in COVID-19. The wider study: The United States, Italy and Spain provided the acute and convalescent COVID-19 samples. T cells, B-cell-depleted T cells, or PBMCs provided the cDNA or gDNA that served as material.

Deletions cut 4 bases from V and 1 base from J, with 14 bases between. Germline V lookup: CDR1 SGHKS, CDR2 YYEKEE (reference sequence). This CDR3 has 15 residues. Authors' methods: Using reference gene primer amplification, nucleated cell counts were estimated. Generated by immunoSEQ multiplex PCR, the TCRdb table keeps only in-frame clones and is missing some. D and trimming were read from the DNA, whereas the V and J calls and clone size are those reported in that table. Here the sample spans around 70,000 clones, approximately 90% being singletons. The rearrangement joins TRBV5-5 to TRBJ1-1; D ambiguous. The receptor's source is a human donor in a cohort sampled during active COVID-19. The source material was peripheral blood. The chain's CDR3 is CASSHTPSGNTEAFF. CDR3 in DNA: TGTGCCAGCAGCCACACTCCCTCGGGGAACACTGAAGCTTTCTTT.